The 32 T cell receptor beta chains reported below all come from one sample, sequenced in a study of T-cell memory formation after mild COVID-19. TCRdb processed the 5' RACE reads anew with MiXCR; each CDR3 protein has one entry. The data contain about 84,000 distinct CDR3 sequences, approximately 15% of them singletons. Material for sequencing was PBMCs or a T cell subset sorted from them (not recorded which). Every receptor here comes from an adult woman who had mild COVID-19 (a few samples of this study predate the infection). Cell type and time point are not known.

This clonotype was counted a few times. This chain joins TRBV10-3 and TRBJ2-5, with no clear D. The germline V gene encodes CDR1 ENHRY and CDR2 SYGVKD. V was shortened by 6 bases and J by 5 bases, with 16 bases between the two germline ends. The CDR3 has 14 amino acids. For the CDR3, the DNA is TGTGCCATCAGCGGAGCCGAAGATTGGGAGACCCAGTACTTC. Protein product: CAISGAEDWETQYF.

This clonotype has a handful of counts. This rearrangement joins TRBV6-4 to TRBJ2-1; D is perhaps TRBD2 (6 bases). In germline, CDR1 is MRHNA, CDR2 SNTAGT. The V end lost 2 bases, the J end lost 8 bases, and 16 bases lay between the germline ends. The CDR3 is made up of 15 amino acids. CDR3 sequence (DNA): TGTGCCAGCAGTGACAGAGACGGACTATTTCATGAGCAGTTCTTC. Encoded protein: CASSDRDGLFHEQFF.

CDR3 DNA sequence: TGTGCCAGCAGCACGCTCGGGGAGGCTAATGGCTACACCTTC. This encodes CASSTLGEANGYTF. The rearrangement uses TRBV7-9 and TRBJ1-2; D is unresolved. CDR3 length: 14 residues. Per germline, CDR1 SEHNR and CDR2 FQNEAQ (reference sequence). The V end lost 5 bases, the J end lost 6 bases, and 16 bases lay between the germline ends.

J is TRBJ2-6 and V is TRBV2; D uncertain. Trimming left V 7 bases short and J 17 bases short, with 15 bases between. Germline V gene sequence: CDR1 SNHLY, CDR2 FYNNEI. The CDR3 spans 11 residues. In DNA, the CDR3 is TGTGCCAGCATCGAAGGTCTGGAAGTGACTTTC. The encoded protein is CASIEGLEVTF. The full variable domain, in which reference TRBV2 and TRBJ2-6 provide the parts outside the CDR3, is EPEVTQTPSHQVTQMGQEVILRCVPISNHLYFYWYRQILGQKVEFLVSFYNNEISEKSEIFDDQFSVERPDGSNFTLKIRSTKLEDSAMYFCASIEGLEVTFGAGSRLTVL.

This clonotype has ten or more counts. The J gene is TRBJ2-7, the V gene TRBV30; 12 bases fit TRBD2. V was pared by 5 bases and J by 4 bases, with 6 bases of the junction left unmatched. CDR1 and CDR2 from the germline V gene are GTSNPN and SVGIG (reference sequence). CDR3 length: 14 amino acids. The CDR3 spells CAWDPGLAGYEQYF. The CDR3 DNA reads TGTGCCTGGGACCCGGGACTAGCGGGTTACGAGCAGTACTTC.

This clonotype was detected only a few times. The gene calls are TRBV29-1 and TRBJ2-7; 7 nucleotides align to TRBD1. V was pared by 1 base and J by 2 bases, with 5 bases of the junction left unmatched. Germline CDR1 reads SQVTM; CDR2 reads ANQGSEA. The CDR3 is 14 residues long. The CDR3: CSVEGQGETYEQYF. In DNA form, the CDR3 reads TGCAGCGTTGAAGGGCAGGGGGAGACCTACGAGCAGTACTTC.

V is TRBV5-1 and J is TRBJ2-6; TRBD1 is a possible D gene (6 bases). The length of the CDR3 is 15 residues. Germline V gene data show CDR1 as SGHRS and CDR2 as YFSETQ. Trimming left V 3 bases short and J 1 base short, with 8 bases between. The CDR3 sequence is CASSSGTSGANVLTF. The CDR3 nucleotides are TGCGCCAGCAGCTCTGGGACATCTGGGGCCAACGTCCTGACTTTC. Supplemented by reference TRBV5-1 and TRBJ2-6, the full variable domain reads KAGVTQTPRYLIKTRGQQVTLSCSPISGHRSVSWYQQTPGQGLQFLFEYFSETQRNKGNFPGRFSGRQFSNSRSEMNVSTLELGDSALYLCASSSGTSGANVLTFGAGSRLTVL.

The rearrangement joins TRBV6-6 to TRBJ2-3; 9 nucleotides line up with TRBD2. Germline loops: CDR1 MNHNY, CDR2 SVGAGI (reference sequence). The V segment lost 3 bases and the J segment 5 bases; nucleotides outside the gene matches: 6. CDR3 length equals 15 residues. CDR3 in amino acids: CASSYGGGAVDTQYF. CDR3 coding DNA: TGTGCCAGCAGTTATGGCGGGGGGGCGGTAGATACGCAGTATTTT.

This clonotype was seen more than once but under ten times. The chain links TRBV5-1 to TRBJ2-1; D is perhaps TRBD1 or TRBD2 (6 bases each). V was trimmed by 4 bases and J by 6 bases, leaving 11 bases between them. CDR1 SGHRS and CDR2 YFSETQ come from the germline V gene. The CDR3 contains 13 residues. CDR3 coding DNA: TGCGCCAGCAGCGCACAGGGAGGCAATGAGCAGTTCTTC. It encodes CASSAQGGNEQFF.

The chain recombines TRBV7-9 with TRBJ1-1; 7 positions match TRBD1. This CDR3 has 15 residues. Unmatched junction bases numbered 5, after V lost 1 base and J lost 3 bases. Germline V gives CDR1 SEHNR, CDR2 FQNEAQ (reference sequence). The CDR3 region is CASSLVGTEDTEAFF. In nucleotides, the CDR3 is TGTGCCAGCAGCTTAGTTGGGACAGAGGACACTGAAGCTTTCTTT. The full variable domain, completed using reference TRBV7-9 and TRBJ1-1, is DTGVSQNPRHKITKRGQNVTFRCDPISEHNRLYWYRQTLGQGPEFLTYFQNEAQLEKSRLLSDRFSAERPKGSFSTLEIQRTEQGDSAMYLCASSLVGTEDTEAFFGQGTRLTVV.

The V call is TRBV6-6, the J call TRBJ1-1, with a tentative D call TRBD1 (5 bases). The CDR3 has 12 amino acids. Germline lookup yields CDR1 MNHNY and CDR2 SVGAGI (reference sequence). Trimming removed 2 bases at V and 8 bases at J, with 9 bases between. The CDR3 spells CASSYGGSEAFF. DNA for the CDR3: TGTGCCAGCAGTTACGGGGGGTCCGAAGCTTTCTTT.

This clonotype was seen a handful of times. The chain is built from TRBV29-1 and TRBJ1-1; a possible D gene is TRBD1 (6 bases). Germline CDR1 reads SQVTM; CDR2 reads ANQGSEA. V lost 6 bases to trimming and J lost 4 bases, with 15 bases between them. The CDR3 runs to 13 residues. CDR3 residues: CSVESEGGTEAFF. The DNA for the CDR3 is TGCAGCGTGGAGTCCGAGGGGGGCACTGAAGCTTTCTTT. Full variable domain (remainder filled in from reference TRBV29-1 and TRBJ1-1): SAVISQKPSRDICQRGTSLTIQCQVDSQVTMMFWYRQQPGQSLTLIATANQGSEATYESGFVIDKFPISRPNLTFSTLTVSNMSPEDSSIYLCSVESEGGTEAFFGQGTRLTVV.

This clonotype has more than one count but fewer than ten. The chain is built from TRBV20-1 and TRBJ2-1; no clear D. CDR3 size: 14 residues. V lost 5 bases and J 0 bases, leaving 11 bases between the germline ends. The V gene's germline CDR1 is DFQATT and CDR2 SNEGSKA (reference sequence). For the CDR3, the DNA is TGCAGTGCTGGATCCCTCAGCTCCTACAATGAGCAGTTCTTC. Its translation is CSAGSLSSYNEQFF.

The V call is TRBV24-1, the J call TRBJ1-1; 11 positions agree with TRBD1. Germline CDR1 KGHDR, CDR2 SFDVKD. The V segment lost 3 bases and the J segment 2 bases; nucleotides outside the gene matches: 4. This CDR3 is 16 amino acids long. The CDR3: CATSDAWTGGNTEAFF. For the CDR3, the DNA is TGTGCCACCAGTGATGCATGGACAGGGGGCAACACTGAAGCTTTCTTT.

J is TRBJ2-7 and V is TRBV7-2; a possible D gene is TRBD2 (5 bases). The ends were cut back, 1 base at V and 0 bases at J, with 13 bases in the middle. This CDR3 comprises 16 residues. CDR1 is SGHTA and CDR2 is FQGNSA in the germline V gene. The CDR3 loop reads CASSLGGLPVSYEQYF. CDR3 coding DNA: TGTGCCAGCAGCTTAGGAGGGCTTCCCGTCTCCTACGAGCAGTACTTC. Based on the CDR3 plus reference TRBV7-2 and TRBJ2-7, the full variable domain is GAGVSQSPSNKVTEKGKDVELRCDPISGHTALYWYRQSLGQGLEFLIYFQGNSAPDKSGLPSDRFSAERTGGSVSTLTIQRTQQEDSAVYLCASSLGGLPVSYEQYFGPGTRLTVT.

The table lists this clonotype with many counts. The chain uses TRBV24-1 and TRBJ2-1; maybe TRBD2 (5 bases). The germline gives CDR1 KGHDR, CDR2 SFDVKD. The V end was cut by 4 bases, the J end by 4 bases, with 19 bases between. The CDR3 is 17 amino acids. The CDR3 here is CATSEPPDPLGYNEQFF. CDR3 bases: TGTGCCACCAGTGAACCCCCGGACCCACTAGGGTACAATGAGCAGTTCTTC.

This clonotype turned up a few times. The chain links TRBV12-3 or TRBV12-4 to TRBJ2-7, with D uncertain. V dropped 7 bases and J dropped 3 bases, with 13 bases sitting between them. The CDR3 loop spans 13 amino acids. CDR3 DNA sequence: TGTGCCAGCACCCTTCGTTACGGCTACGAGCAGTACTTC. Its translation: CASTLRYGYEQYF.

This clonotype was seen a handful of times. The CDR3 loop reads CASSIRRTPLYF. DNA for the CDR3: TGTGCCAGCAGCATACGACGGACGCCACTGTACTTC. This rearrangement joins TRBV5-6 to TRBJ2-7, with D unresolved. The V end lost 4 bases, the J end lost 12 bases, and 17 bases lay between the germline ends. Germline CDR1 is SGHDT and CDR2 is YYEEEE. CDR3 length: 12 residues.

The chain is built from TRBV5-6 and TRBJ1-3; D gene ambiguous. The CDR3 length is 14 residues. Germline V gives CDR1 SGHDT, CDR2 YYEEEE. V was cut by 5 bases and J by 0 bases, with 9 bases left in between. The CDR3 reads CASSGRSSGNTIYF. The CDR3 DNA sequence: TGTGCCAGCAGTGGGAGGAGCTCTGGAAACACCATATATTTT.

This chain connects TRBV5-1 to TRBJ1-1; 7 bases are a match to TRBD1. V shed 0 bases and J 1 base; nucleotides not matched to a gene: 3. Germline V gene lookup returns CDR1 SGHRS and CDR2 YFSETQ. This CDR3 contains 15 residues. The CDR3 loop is CASSLAGQANTEAFF. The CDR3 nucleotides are TGCGCCAGCAGCTTGGCTGGACAGGCGAACACTGAAGCTTTCTTT.

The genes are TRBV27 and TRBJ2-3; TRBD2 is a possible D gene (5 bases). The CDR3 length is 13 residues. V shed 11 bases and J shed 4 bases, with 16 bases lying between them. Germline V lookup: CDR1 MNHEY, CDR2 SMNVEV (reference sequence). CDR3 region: CASWGVLADTQYF. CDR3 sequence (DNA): TGTGCCTCATGGGGAGTGTTGGCAGATACGCAGTATTTT.

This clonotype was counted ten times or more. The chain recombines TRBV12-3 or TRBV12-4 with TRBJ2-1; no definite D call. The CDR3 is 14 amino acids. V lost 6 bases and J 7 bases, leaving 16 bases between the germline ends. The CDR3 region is CASSLSTHGNEQFF. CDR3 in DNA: TGTGCCAGCAGCTTATCGACACATGGGAATGAGCAGTTCTTC.

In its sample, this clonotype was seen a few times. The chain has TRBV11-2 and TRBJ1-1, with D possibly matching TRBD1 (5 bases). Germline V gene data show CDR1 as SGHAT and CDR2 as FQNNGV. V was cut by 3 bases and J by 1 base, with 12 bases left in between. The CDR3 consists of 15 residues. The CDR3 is CASSLGWGRNTEAFF. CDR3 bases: TGTGCCAGCAGCTTGGGGTGGGGCAGGAACACTGAAGCTTTCTTT. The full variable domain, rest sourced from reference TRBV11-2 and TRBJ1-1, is EAGVAQSPRYKIIEKRQSVAFWCNPISGHATLYWYQQILGQGPKLLIQFQNNGVVDDSQLPKDRFSAERLKGVDSTLKIQPAKLEDSAVYLCASSLGWGRNTEAFFGQGTRLTVV.

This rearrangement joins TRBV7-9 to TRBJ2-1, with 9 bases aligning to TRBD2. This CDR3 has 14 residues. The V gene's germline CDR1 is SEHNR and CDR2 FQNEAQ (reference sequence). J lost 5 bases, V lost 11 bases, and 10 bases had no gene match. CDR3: CASTKAGGDNEQFF. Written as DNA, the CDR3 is TGTGCCTCCACCAAGGCGGGAGGGGACAATGAGCAGTTCTTC.

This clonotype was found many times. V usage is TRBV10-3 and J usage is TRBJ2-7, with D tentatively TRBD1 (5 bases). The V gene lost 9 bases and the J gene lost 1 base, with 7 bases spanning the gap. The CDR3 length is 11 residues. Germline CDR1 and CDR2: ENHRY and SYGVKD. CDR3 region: CAIRQSYEQYF. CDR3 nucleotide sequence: TGTGCCATTCGACAGTCCTACGAGCAGTACTTC.

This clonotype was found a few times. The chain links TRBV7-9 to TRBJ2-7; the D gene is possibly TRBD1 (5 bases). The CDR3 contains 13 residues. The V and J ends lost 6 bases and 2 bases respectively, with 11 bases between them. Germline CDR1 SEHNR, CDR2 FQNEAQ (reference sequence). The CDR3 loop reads CASRPPRAYEQYF. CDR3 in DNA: TGTGCCAGCAGGCCCCCCAGGGCCTACGAGCAGTACTTC.

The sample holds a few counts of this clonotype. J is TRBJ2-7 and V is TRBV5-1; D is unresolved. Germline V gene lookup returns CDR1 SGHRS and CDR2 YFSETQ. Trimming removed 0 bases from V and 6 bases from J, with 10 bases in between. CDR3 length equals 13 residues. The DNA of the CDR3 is TGCGCCAGCAGCTTGGAAGGCCACTCCGAGCAGTACTTC. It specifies CASSLEGHSEQYF.

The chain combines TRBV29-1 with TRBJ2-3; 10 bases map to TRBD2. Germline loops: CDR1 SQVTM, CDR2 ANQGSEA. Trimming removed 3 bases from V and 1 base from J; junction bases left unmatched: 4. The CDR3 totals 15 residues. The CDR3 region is CSVDGTSAGTDTQYF. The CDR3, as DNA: TGCAGCGTTGATGGGACTAGCGCTGGCACAGATACGCAGTATTTT.

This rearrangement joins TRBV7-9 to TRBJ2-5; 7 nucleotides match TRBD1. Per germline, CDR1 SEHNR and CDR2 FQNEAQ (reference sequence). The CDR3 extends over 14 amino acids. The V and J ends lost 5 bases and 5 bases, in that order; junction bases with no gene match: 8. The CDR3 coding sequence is TGTGCCAGCAGCGGTAGGACAGGCGGGGAGACCCAGTACTTC. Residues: CASSGRTGGETQYF.

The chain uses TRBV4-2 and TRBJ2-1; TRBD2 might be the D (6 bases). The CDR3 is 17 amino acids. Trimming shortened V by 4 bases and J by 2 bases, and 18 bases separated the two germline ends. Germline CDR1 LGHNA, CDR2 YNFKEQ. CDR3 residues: CASSPLFGGGTYNEQFF. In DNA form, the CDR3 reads TGTGCCAGCAGCCCCCTTTTCGGGGGAGGCACCTACAATGAGCAGTTCTTC.

CDR3 loop: CASSSYRTEAFF. In DNA, the CDR3 is TGTGCCAGCAGCTCCTACCGCACTGAAGCTTTCTTT. The chain joins TRBV11-2 to TRBJ1-1, with unresolved D. V was pared by 4 bases and J by 4 bases, with 7 bases between. The CDR3 sequence is 12 residues long. Germline loops: CDR1 SGHAT, CDR2 FQNNGV.

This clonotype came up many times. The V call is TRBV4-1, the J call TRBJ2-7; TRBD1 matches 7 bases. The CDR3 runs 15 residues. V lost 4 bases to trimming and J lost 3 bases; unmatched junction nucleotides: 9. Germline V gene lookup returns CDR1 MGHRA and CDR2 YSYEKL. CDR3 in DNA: TGCGCCAGCAGCCCTGGGGTAGCAGGGGGCTACGAGCAGTACTTC. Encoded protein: CASSPGVAGGYEQYF.